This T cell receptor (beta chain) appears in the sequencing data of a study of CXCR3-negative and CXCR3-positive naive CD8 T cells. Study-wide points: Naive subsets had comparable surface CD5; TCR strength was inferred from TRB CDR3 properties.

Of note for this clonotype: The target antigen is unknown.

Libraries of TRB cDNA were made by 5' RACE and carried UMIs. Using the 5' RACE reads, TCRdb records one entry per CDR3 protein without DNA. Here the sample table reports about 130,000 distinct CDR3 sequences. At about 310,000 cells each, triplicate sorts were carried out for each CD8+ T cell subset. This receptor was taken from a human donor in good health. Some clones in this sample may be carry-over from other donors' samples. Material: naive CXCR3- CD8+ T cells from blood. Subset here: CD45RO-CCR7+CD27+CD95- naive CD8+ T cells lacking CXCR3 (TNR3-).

The CDR3 spells CASSLGQGTINEQFF. The chain employs TRBV7-9 and TRBJ2-1; the TCRdb D gene call, TRBD1, has no DNA to confirm it. From germline, CDR1 is SEHNR and CDR2 FQNEAQ (reference sequence). This CDR3 comprises 15 residues. Full variable domain (outside the CDR3, taken from reference TRBV7-9 and TRBJ2-1): DTGVSQNPRHKITKRGQNVTFRCDPISEHNRLYWYRQTLGQGPEFLTYFQNEAQLEKSRLLSDRFSAERPKGSFSTLEIQRTEQGDSAMYLCASSLGQGTINEQFFGPGTRLTVL.